These 4 T cell receptor beta chains were sequenced from one sample in a study of blood T cell repertoires in COVID-19. TCRdb's table, derived via immunoSEQ multiplex PCR, lists solely in-frame clones and lacks some. The sample shows 260,000 or so clones, about 86% of them seen only once. Specimen: peripheral blood. The receptors originated from a man older than 75 with acute or convalescent COVID-19.

The V gene is TRBV5-1, the J gene TRBJ2-3; D may be TRBD2 (5 bases). The CDR3 loop spans 13 amino acids. Trimming took 4 bases from V and 2 from J, leaving 8 bases between them. The germline V gene encodes CDR1 SGHRS and CDR2 YFSETQ. The CDR3: CASSEGYTDTQYF. The CDR3, as DNA: TGCGCCAGCAGCGAGGGATACACAGATACGCAGTATTTT.

Relative to its sample, this clone is medium-sized (0.01 to 0.1%). The genes are TRBV15 and TRBJ2-1; the D is unclear. Germline CDR1 is LNHNV and CDR2 is YYDKDF (reference sequence). The CDR3 contains 13 residues. V lost 3 bases and J 10 bases, leaving 13 bases between the germline ends. CDR3 loop: CATSSSRREEQFF. Written as DNA, the CDR3 is TGTGCCACCAGCAGTTCGCGGAGAGAGGAGCAGTTCTTC.

CDR3 DNA: TGCGCCAGCAGCGCGGAGGGGGCGCGGGACTATGGCTACACCTTC. Protein sequence: CASSAEGARDYGYTF. V gene TRBV5-1 combines with J gene TRBJ1-2; TRBD1 matches 7 bases. The CDR3 runs to 15 residues. V gave up 4 bases and J gave up 3 bases; unmatched junction bases: 9. Germline V gene lookup returns CDR1 SGHRS and CDR2 YFSETQ.

This clone has just one count. The chain recombines TRBV5-5 with TRBJ2-1; 11 bases are a match to TRBD1. The CDR3 loop spans 14 amino acids. V lost 4 bases, J lost 7 bases, and 4 bases stayed unmatched. The germline CDR1 and CDR2 sequences are SGHKS and YYEKEE (reference sequence). This chain's CDR3 is CASSGTGGKNEQFF. The CDR3 DNA reads as TGTGCCAGCAGCGGGACAGGGGGAAAGAATGAGCAGTTCTTC. The variable domain in full, completed from reference TRBV5-5 and TRBJ2-1, reads DAGVTQSPTHLIKTRGQQVTLRCSPISGHKSVSWYQQVLGQGPQFIFQYYEKEERGRGNFPDRFSARQFPNYSSELNVNALLLGDSALYLCASSGTGGKNEQFFGPGTRLTVL.